This T cell receptor beta chain was observed in a study of shared clonotypes between healthy human individuals. Study in general: The people who gave samples were two women and a few men aged 18 to 49.

The method was immunoSEQ multiplex PCR; TCRdb's version includes in-frame clones alone and lacks a portion of them. The data contain some 500,000 clones, more than 95% of them singletons. With 1 base clipped from V and 6 bases from J, the junction kept 3 bases outside the gene matches. Per germline, CDR1 LNHNV and CDR2 YYDKDF (reference sequence). The CDR3 runs to 14 residues. Findings and limits, study-wide: The sampled material consisted only of blood, and tissue repertoires are likely to differ. Estimated richness was generally greater in naive than memory subsets. Sharing across four donors was highest in naive CD4 (roughly 5%) and lowest in memory CD8 (approximately 0.4%).

Concerning this clone: Its antigen is undetermined.

The material sequenced was naive CD4+ T cells sorted from blood. Subset noted: CD45RA+ positively selected. This sequence was found in a woman younger than 45 in good health. The chain joins TRBV15 to TRBJ2-1, with 7 bases that match TRBD1. The CDR3 protein is CATSRGDRANEQFF. The CDR3 DNA follows: TGTGCCACCAGCAGAGGAGACAGGGCCAATGAGCAGTTCTTC.